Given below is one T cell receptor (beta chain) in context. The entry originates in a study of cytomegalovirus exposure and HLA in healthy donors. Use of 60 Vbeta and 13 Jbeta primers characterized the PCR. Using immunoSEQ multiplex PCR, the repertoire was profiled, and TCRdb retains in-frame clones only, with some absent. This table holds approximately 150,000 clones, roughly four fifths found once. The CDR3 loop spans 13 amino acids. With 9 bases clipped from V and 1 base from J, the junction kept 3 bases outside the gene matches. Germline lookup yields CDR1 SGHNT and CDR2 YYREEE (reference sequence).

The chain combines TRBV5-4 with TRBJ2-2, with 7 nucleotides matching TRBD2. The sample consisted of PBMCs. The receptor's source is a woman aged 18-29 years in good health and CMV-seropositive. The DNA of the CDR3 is TGTGCCACCGCGGGGGAGAACACCGGGGAGCTGTTTTTT. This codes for CATAGENTGELFF.